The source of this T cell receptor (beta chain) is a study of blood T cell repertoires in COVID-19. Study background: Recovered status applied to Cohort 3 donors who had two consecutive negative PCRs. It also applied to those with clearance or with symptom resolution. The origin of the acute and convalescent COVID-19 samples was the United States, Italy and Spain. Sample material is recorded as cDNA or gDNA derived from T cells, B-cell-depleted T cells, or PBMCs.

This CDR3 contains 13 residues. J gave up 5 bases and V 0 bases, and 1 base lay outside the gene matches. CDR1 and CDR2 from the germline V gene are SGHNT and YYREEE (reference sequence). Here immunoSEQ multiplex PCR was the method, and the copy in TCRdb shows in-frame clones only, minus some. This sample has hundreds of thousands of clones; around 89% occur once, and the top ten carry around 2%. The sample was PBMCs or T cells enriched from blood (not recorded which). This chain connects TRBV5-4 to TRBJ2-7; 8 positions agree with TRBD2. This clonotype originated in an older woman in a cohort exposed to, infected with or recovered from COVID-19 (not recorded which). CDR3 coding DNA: TGTGCCAGCAGCTTGGCGGGAGGGAACGAGCAGTACTTC. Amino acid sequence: CASSLAGGNEQYF.